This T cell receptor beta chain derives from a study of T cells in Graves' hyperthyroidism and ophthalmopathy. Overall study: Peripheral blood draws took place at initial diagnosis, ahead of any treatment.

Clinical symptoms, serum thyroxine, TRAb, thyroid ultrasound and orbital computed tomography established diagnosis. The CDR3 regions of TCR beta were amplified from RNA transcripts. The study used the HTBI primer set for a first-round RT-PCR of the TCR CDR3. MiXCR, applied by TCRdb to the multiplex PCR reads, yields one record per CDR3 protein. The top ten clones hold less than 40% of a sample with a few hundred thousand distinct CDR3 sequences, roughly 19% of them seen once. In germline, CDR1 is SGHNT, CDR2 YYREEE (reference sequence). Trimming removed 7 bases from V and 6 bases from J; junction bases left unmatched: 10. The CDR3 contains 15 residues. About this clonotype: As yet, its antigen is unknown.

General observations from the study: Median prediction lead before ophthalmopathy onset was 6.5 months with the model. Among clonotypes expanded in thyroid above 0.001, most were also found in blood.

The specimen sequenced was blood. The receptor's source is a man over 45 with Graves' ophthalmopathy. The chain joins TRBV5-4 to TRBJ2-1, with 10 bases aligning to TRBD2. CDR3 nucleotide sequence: TGTGCCAGCCAGCGGGAGGGGGGCCCTCGCAATGAGCAGTTCTTC. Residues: CASQREGGPRNEQFF.